This T cell receptor beta chain was profiled in a study of T-cell memory formation after mild COVID-19. Study context: Largely donor-specific TCR clusters were found.

Overall study results and limits: Clones that got smaller from day 15 to 85 had even CD4/CD8, while clones growing later tipped toward CD4+. Pre-infection memory held some responding clones, suggesting pre-existing cross-reactive T cells responded.

The CDR3 loop spans 11 amino acids. Trimming took 1 base from V and 13 from J, leaving 8 bases between them. From germline, CDR1 is SEHNR and CDR2 FQNEAQ (reference sequence). TCR alpha and TCR beta cDNA libraries carrying sample barcodes and UMIs were produced by 5'RACE using constant-segment primers. TCRdb re-called the 5' RACE reads through MiXCR, storing one row per CDR3 protein. The sample holds about 320,000 distinct CDR3 sequences; around an eighth are singletons and the top ten take around 23%. Comment on this clonotype: Antigen: not known.

The specimen was PBMCs or a T cell subset sorted from them (not recorded which). V gene TRBV7-9 combines with J gene TRBJ2-1, with no clear D. The receptor was derived from a young man who had mild COVID-19 (a few samples of this study predate the infection). Cell type and time point are not known. The CDR3 protein is CASSLDSAQFF. The CDR3 DNA is TGTGCCAGCAGCTTAGACTCGGCCCAGTTCTTC.